This entry describes one T cell receptor (beta chain). This clone has a handful of counts. The antigen this receptor binds is unknown. Base qualities are not recorded, but no much larger clone differs from it by a single base. The record originates from a study of blood T cell repertoires in COVID-19 (dated by TCRdb to about 2020). Context from the whole study: The collaborator samples originated in the United States, Italy and Spain and spanned the acute and convalescent phases of COVID-19. The material from the prospective study consisted of cDNA or gDNA derived from T cells, B-cell-depleted T cells, or PBMCs. Deeply sampled blood TCRbeta repertoires from subjects exposed to, actively infected with, or recovered from COVID-19 were included in the dataset. A freely available public database, intended as a resource for researchers studying the immune response to SARS-CoV-2, is where the repertoires were released. The samples were drawn from the first 160 participants of the ongoing ImmuneRACE study and from about 1,200 subjects provided by 6 global collaborators. Sample metadata almost always included a de-identified subject ID, COVID-19 status, age in years and sex. HLA class I and class II types, where available, came from metadata supplied by the sample provider rather than from assay-based typing. Findings and caveats that apply to the study as a whole: The amount of clinical and demographic metadata varied by source and participant and was provided uncurated.

One collaborating source in Seattle enrolled patients while the patients were actively infected and followed the patients over time throughout the course of disease. Each collaborating institution followed its own protocols to collect whole blood in K2EDTA tubes. For TCRbeta analysis, collaborators shipped samples as frozen whole blood, isolated PBMCs, or DNA extracted from either of those sample types. The immunoSEQ Assay, a bias-controlled multiplex PCR, was used to amplify TCRbeta CDR3 regions from genomic DNA. The published analysis was carried out like this. Within the assay, amplification of reference gene primers was used to estimate how many nucleated cells each sample contained. To quantify the absolute abundance of each unique TCRbeta CDR3 rearrangement, sequence reads were collapsed and filtered. For each sample, productive Simpson clonality was calculated as the square root of Simpson's diversity index over productive rearrangements. TCRdb retrieved this table from immuneACCESS and kept in-frame rearrangements only. Not all clones are present; in checked studies, unresolved V genes account for under half, and no reason is known for the remainder. V and J calls and clone size are copied from that table; D and trimming were computed from the DNA. The sample table records 250,000 to 350,000 clones; just under 90% of these occur just once. The ten largest clones capture 6.3% of the sample.

Specimen: peripheral blood. This sequence was found in a woman aged 50 to 60 with COVID-19, enrolled during active disease.

The DNA sequence reads TGCGCCAGCAGCTCTACAGGGGGCCCGTGGGGCTACACCTTC. This encodes CASSSTGGPWGYTF. The rearrangement combines TRBV5-1 with TRBJ1-2; the central 9 bases match TRBD1. Measured from the cysteine to the phenylalanine, the CDR3 is 14 residues long. CDR3 DNA only is kept here, 42 bases in frame from base 1. CDR1 SGHRS and CDR2 YFSETQ were looked up in the germline V gene. From V the trimming removes 3 bases and from J it removes 8 bases, while the gene matches leave 8 bases of the junction unaccounted for.